What follows are 24 T cell receptor beta chains derived from one specimen sequenced in a study of cytomegalovirus exposure and HLA in healthy donors. Both 60 Vbeta primers and 13 Jbeta primers went into the PCR. Here immunoSEQ multiplex PCR was the method, and the copy in TCRdb shows in-frame clones only, minus some. The top ten hold roughly 4.6% of the sample, which has 100,000 to 150,000 clones, more than 9% seen once. Sequencing used PBMCs. The source of these receptors is a young woman in good health and CMV-seropositive.

This clone was recorded a few times. This chain connects TRBV18 to TRBJ2-7, with TRBD2 as a possible D gene (5 bases). The V end was cut by 1 base, the J end by 5 bases, with 15 bases between. Germline CDR1 KGHSH, CDR2 LQKENI. This CDR3 comprises 15 residues. Written as DNA, the CDR3 is TGTGCCAGCTCACCACTCTGGACCGCGGGCGACGAGCAGTACTTC. Translation: CASSPLWTAGDEQYF.

J is TRBJ1-2 and V is TRBV6-5; TRBD1 might be the D (5 bases). With 4 bases removed from V and 8 bases from J, the gap between germline ends came to 17 bases. The CDR3 is 14 amino acids. Germline V gene sequence: CDR1 MNHEY, CDR2 SVGAGI. The CDR3 loop reads CASSSSSGQEGYTF. CDR3 DNA: TGTGCCAGCAGTTCTAGTTCAGGACAAGAGGGCTACACCTTC.

This clone occurred a few times. The rearrangement uses TRBV5-1 and TRBJ2-2; possible D gene TRBD2, 5 bases. Germline V CDR1 and CDR2: SGHRS, YFSETQ. This CDR3 region has 14 residues. The V end was cut by 4 bases, the J end by 1 base, with 8 bases between. CDR3 amino acids: CASSPGGNTGELFF. The CDR3 DNA follows: TGCGCCAGCAGCCCCGGAGGGAACACCGGGGAGCTGTTTTTT.

This clone has just a few counts. J is TRBJ2-6 and V is TRBV7-9; D remains ambiguous. CDR3 size: 15 residues. Germline V gene lookup returns CDR1 SEHNR and CDR2 FQNEAQ (reference sequence). V lost 7 bases and J 0 bases, leaving 10 bases between the germline ends. As DNA, the CDR3 is TGTGCCAGCATCCTAGAAAGCTCTGGGGCCAACGTCCTGACTTTC. As protein: CASILESSGANVLTF.

This clone was recorded a few times. The V gene is TRBV6-1, the J gene TRBJ2-5, with D perhaps matching TRBD2 (5 bases). CDR1 and CDR2 from the germline V gene are MNHNS and SASEGT. This CDR3 has 11 amino acids. The V end was cut by 11 bases, the J end by 5 bases, with 12 bases between. The CDR3, as DNA: TGTGCCGTCCTAAGGAGGGAGACCCAGTACTTC. Translated, it gives CAVLRRETQYF.

This clone was picked up a small number of times. The chain has TRBV9 and TRBJ2-7; TRBD1 agrees at 7 bases. Looked up from germline, CDR1 is SGDLS and CDR2 is YYNGEE. The CDR3 length is 14 residues. J lost 5 bases, V lost 0 bases, and 5 bases had no gene match. The CDR3 nucleotides read TGTGCCAGCAGCGTAGCGTACAGGGGAAACGAGCAGTACTTC. The encoded protein is CASSVAYRGNEQYF.

In this sample, this clone turned up many times. The genes are TRBV25-1 and TRBJ1-1, with D uncertain. This CDR3 region has 14 residues. Germline V lookup: CDR1 MGHDK, CDR2 SYGVNS. V was cut by 2 bases and J by 3 bases, with 10 bases left in between. The CDR3 loop reads CASSEGLEDTEAFF. The DNA of the CDR3 is TGTGCCAGCAGTGAAGGTTTAGAAGACACTGAAGCTTTCTTT.

This clone was observed a few times. The chain employs TRBV9 and TRBJ2-1; TRBD2 might be the D (6 bases). Deletions cut 0 bases from V and 8 bases from J, with 21 bases between. This CDR3 is 17 amino acids long. CDR1 is SGDLS and CDR2 is YYNGEE in the germline V gene. CDR3 amino acids: CASSVVEGLTHGDEQFF. The CDR3 region has the DNA TGTGCCAGCAGCGTAGTGGAGGGGCTTACTCATGGGGATGAGCAGTTCTTC.

The chain is built from TRBV13 and TRBJ2-6; a possible D gene is TRBD1 (6 bases). With 8 bases removed from V and 2 bases from J, the gap between germline ends came to 16 bases. The CDR3 is made up of 16 amino acids. Germline CDR1 PRHDT, CDR2 FYEKMQ (reference sequence). The chain's CDR3 is CASLRAGVAGANVLTF. In DNA, the CDR3 is TGTGCCAGCCTCCGGGCAGGGGTGGCTGGGGCCAACGTCCTGACTTTC.

This clone was counted only a few times. This chain joins TRBV7-2 and TRBJ2-3; unclear D gene. CDR1 and CDR2 from the germline V gene are SGHTA and FQGNSA. The CDR3 contains 14 residues. V was clipped by 4 bases and J by 1 base, with 9 bases between them. CDR3 sequence (DNA): TGTGCCAGCAGCTCCGCCCGAGGCACAGATACGCAGTATTTT. This codes for CASSSARGTDTQYF.

Notes on this clone: Within the sample, other DNA sequences also encode this same CDR3. This sequence joins TRBV29-1 and TRBJ1-1; D is unclear. Trimming stripped 5 bases from V and 5 bases from J, with 21 bases between. This CDR3 has 15 amino acids. CDR1 SQVTM and CDR2 ANQGSEA come from the germline V gene. This chain's CDR3 is CSVPAEGGMGTEAFF. In nucleotides, the CDR3 is TGCAGCGTTCCCGCCGAGGGAGGAATGGGGACTGAAGCTTTCTTT.

The rearrangement joins TRBV28 to TRBJ2-7; D ambiguous. Germline V CDR1 and CDR2: MDHEN, SYDVKM. Trimming took off 6 bases at V and 6 bases at J, with 18 bases between the two ends. CDR3 length: 14 residues. In DNA form, the CDR3 reads TGTGCCAGCAGCCTCCCCCAACCCTTGCGCGAGCAGTACTTC. Its protein product is CASSLPQPLREQYF.

The chain is built from TRBV20-1 and TRBJ2-1; unclear D gene. The CDR3 is 10 residues long. CDR1 is DFQATT, CDR2 SNEGSKA, per germline (reference sequence). With 6 bases removed from V and 8 bases from J, the gap between germline ends came to 8 bases. The CDR3 bases are TGCAGTGCCCTGTATGATGAGCAGTTCTTC. It encodes CSALYDEQFF.

This clone came up a few times. This chain links TRBV2 with TRBJ2-5, with TRBD2 as a possible D gene (6 bases). The CDR3 spans 15 residues. Germline values: CDR1 SNHLY, CDR2 FYNNEI. The V and J ends lost 7 bases and 5 bases respectively, with 20 bases between them. Written as DNA, the CDR3 is TGTGCCAGCACACCCGAGGGAGGCGGGCAGGAGACCCAGTACTTC. Residues: CASTPEGGGQETQYF.

This clone has only a few counts. The junction does not match germline at one end; this may be a read error. The chain uses TRBV7-7 and TRBJ2-1, with TRBD2 matching 11 bases. This CDR3 spans 15 amino acids. The V gene's germline CDR1 is SSHAT and CDR2 FNYEAQ (reference sequence). CDR3 in amino acids: CASSLRLAGYNEQFF. In DNA form, the CDR3 reads TGTGCTAGCAGCTTAAGACTAGCGGGGTACAATGAGCAGTTCTTC.

This chain joins TRBV5-1 and TRBJ2-2; TRBD2 is a possible D gene (5 bases). CDR1 SGHRS and CDR2 YFSETQ come from the germline V gene. This CDR3 region has 13 residues. Trimming removed 6 bases from V and 0 bases from J, with 6 bases in between. The CDR3 DNA reads TGCGCCAGCACAGCGGCGAACACCGGGGAGCTGTTTTTT. Translating it yields CASTAANTGELFF.

This clone was counted between two and nine times. This chain connects TRBV7-8 to TRBJ1-3; D not certain. V was shortened by 4 bases and J by 0 bases, with 19 bases between the two germline ends. The germline V gene encodes CDR1 SGHVS and CDR2 FQNEAQ. CDR3 length equals 18 residues. DNA for the CDR3: TGTGCCAGCAGCTGGCCTTTAGCGGGTACTAGCTCTGGAAACACCATATATTTT. Translated: CASSWPLAGTSSGNTIYF.

This clone has at least ten counts. The chain joins TRBV5-1 to TRBJ2-1; 8 nucleotides agree with TRBD2. Germline V gives CDR1 SGHRS, CDR2 YFSETQ. This CDR3 has 16 residues. The trim removed 4 bases at V and 7 bases at J, leaving 13 bases unmatched. The chain's CDR3 is CASSRSGTRGLNEQFF. The CDR3 region has the DNA TGCGCCAGCAGCCGTTCCGGGACTAGAGGCTTGAATGAGCAGTTCTTC. The full variable domain, rest sourced from reference TRBV5-1 and TRBJ2-1, is KAGVTQTPRYLIKTRGQQVTLSCSPISGHRSVSWYQQTPGQGLQFLFEYFSETQRNKGNFPGRFSGRQFSNSRSEMNVSTLELGDSALYLCASSRSGTRGLNEQFFGPGTRLTVL.

The chain carries TRBV4-1 and TRBJ2-5; TRBD2 might be the D (6 bases). The tail of the sequence fits TRBJ2-7 better, so the J call may be wrong. The germline CDR1 and CDR2 sequences are MGHRA and YSYEKL. The CDR3 totals 13 residues. The CDR3 DNA is TGCGCCAGCAGCCAACCGGGGGAAGTCGAGCAGTACTTC. This encodes CASSQPGEVEQYF.

The chain joins TRBV19 to TRBJ2-6, with a weak D call TRBD1 (6 bases). Germline-derived CDR1 and CDR2 are LNHDA and SQIVND (reference sequence). V lost 4 bases and J 1 base, leaving 8 bases between the germline ends. The CDR3 has 15 amino acids. CDR3 in DNA: TGTGCCAGTAGTACCACAGGGTCTGGGGCCAACGTCCTGACTTTC. As protein: CASSTTGSGANVLTF.

This clone was counted only a few times. The chain joins TRBV30 to TRBJ2-2; perhaps TRBD2 as D (5 bases). Germline CDR1 reads GTSNPN; CDR2 reads SVGIG (reference sequence). V was shortened by 2 bases and J by 6 bases, with 10 bases between the two germline ends. The CDR3 totals 13 residues. The CDR3 bases are TGTGCCTGGAGTTCCCACGGGGCCGGGGAGCTGTTTTTT. Its translation is CAWSSHGAGELFF.

This clone occurred a few times. This sequence joins TRBV5-4 and TRBJ1-2; a weak D match, TRBD1 (6 bases). Per the germline V gene, CDR1 is SGHNT and CDR2 is YYREEE (reference sequence). This CDR3 has 13 residues. Trimming left V 2 bases short and J 2 bases short, with 7 bases between. CDR3 loop: CASSLQGNYGYTF. DNA of the CDR3: TGTGCCAGCAGCTTACAGGGAAACTATGGCTACACCTTC.

This clone was seen only a few times. In nucleotides, the CDR3 is TGTGCCAGCAGCCTTGGACAGGGGGTAGGGTATGGCTACACCTTC. Translating gives CASSLGQGVGYGYTF. This sequence joins TRBV5-5 and TRBJ1-2, with 10 nucleotides matching TRBD1. CDR3 size: 15 residues. V gave up 4 bases and J gave up 5 bases; unmatched junction bases: 8. Per germline, CDR1 SGHKS and CDR2 YYEKEE (reference sequence).

V and J are TRBV7-3 and TRBJ1-1; 9 bases match TRBD1. V was clipped by 2 bases and J by 5 bases; unmatched bases: 9. The CDR3 length is 16 residues. CDR1 is SGHTA, CDR2 FQGTGA, per germline. CDR3 DNA: TGTGCCAGCAGCTTAGGGGGGCCCGGGACAGGGACTGAAGCTTTCTTT. This encodes CASSLGGPGTGTEAFF.